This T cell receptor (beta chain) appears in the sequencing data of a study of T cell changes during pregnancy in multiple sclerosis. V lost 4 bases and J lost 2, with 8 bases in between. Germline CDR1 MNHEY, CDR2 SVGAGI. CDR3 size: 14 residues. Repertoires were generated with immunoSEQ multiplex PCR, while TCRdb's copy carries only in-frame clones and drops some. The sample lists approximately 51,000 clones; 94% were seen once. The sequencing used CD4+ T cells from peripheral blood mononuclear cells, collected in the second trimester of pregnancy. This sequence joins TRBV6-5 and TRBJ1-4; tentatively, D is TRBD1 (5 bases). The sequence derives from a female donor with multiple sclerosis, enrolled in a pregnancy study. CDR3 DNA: TGTGCCAGCAGTTGGGGGGTTACTAATGAAAAACTGTTTTTT. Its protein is CASSWGVTNEKLFF.